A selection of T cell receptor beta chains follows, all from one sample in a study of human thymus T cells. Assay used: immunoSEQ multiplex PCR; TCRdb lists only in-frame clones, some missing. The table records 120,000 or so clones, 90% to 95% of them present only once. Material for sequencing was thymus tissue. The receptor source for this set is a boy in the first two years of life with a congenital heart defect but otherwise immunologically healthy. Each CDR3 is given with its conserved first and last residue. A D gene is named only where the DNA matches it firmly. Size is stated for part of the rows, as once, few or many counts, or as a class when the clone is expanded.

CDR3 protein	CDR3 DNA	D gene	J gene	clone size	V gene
CASTRDNTGELFF	TGCGCCAGCACCAGGGATAACACCGGGGAGCTGTTTTTT	.	TRBJ2-2	.	TRBV5-1
CASSSGTYEQYF	TGTGCCAGCAGCTCAGGCACCTACGAGCAGTACTTC	.	TRBJ2-7	.	TRBV11-2
CASSFLKYLANTGELFF	TGTGCCAGCAGTTTCCTAAAATACCTAGCGAACACCGGGGAGCTGTTTTTT	.	TRBJ2-2	.	TRBV28
CASQTHGGRIETQYF	TGTGCCAGCCAAACCCATGGGGGGAGGATAGAGACCCAGTACTTC	.	TRBJ2-5	.	TRBV28
CASSFGRTSGELFF	TGTGCCAGCAGTTTCGGCCGAACCTCCGGGGAGCTGTTTTTT	.	TRBJ2-2	.	TRBV27
CASSQGAWETQYF	TGTGCCAGCAGCCAGGGGGCCTGGGAGACCCAGTACTTC	.	TRBJ2-5	.	TRBV4-2
CASSSYRFEAFF	TGTGCCAGCAGCTCATACAGATTCGAAGCTTTCTTT	.	TRBJ1-1	.	TRBV5-5
CASSYSHRLNYGYTF	TGTGCCAGCAGTTACTCTCACAGATTAAACTATGGCTACACCTTC	.	TRBJ1-2	once	TRBV6-6
CASSEAGKTAFGETQYF	TGTGCCAGCAGTGAAGCTGGGAAGACCGCGTTTGGGGAGACCCAGTACTTC	.	TRBJ2-5	.	TRBV6-1
CASSSRRTHGYTF	TGTGCCAGCAGCTCACGACGGACCCATGGCTACACCTTC	.	TRBJ1-2	.	TRBV11-2
CASSPGTLSSYNSPLHF	TGCGCCAGCAGCCCCGGGACACTAAGCTCCTATAATTCACCCCTCCACTTT	.	TRBJ1-6	.	TRBV4-1
CASSAWSAGKDEQYF	TGTGCCAGCAGCGCCTGGTCCGCAGGGAAAGACGAGCAGTACTTC	.	TRBJ2-7	.	TRBV9
CASSFSGASYEQYF	TGTGCCAGCAGCTTCAGCGGGGCTTCCTACGAGCAGTACTTC	TRBD2	TRBJ2-7	.	TRBV5-4
CASSCDTGRGELFF	TGTGCCAGCAGTTGCGATACAGGGCGCGGGGAGCTGTTTTTT	.	TRBJ2-2	.	TRBV27
CASVFRGLAGNPYEQYF	TGCGCCAGCGTCTTCAGAGGACTAGCGGGGAACCCCTACGAGCAGTACTTC	TRBD2	TRBJ2-7	.	TRBV10-2
CASGLAQTGNNSPLHF	TGTGCTAGTGGTTTGGCCCAGACAGGAAATAATTCACCCCTCCACTTT	.	TRBJ1-6	.	TRBV12-5
CATSRLSKTGTSILNEQFF	TGTGCCACCAGCAGATTATCTAAGACCGGGACTAGCATCCTCAATGAGCAGTTCTTC	TRBD2	TRBJ2-1	.	TRBV15
CASKDKRDGNTGELFF	TGTGCCAGTAAGGATAAAAGGGACGGGAACACCGGGGAGCTGTTTTTT	.	TRBJ2-2	.	TRBV19
CASSLKIGTGNTEAFF	TGTGCCAGCAGTTTAAAAATCGGGACAGGGAACACTGAAGCTTTCTTT	TRBD1	TRBJ1-1	.	TRBV28
CASSLGEADTQYF	TGTGCCAGCAGCTTGGGAGAGGCAGATACGCAGTATTTT	.	TRBJ2-3	.	TRBV5-4
CASIPTYGYTF	TGTGCCAGTATCCCGACTTATGGCTACACCTTC	.	TRBJ1-2	few	TRBV19
CASSQDEGRAEAFF	TGCGCCAGCAGCCAAGATGAAGGGAGGGCTGAAGCTTTCTTT	.	TRBJ1-1	.	TRBV4-1
CASSPRSSGHPEQFF	TGTGCCAGCAGCCCCCGATCTAGCGGGCACCCCGAGCAGTTCTTC	TRBD2	TRBJ2-1	.	TRBV9
CASSVDGESGQYF	TGTGCCAGCAGCGTAGATGGTGAGAGCGGGCAGTACTTC	.	TRBJ2-7	.	TRBV9
CGQSFSGTLQETQYF	TGTGGCCAGAGTTTCTCCGGGACGCTGCAAGAGACCCAGTACTTC	.	TRBJ2-5	.	TRBV2
CASSPTPSTDTQYF	TGTGCCAGCAGCCCTACTCCTAGCACAGATACGCAGTATTTT	.	TRBJ2-3	.	TRBV11-1
CASSLTVGETQYF	TGTGCCAGCAGCTTAACGGTGGGAGAGACCCAGTACTTC	.	TRBJ2-5	.	TRBV7-9
CASKPQGKGDTEAFF	TGTGCCAGCAAACCACAGGGGAAAGGGGACACTGAAGCTTTCTTT	TRBD1	TRBJ1-1	.	TRBV5-6
CASSFGLAGGLETQYF	TGTGCCAGCAGCTTCGGACTAGCGGGGGGATTAGAGACCCAGTACTTC	TRBD2	TRBJ2-5	.	TRBV7-8
CASSSPGGGASGQYF	TGTGCCAGCAGCTCCCCGGGCGGGGGGGCTTCGGGGCAGTACTTC	TRBD2	TRBJ2-7	.	TRBV5-4
CASSFHGDNSPLHF	TGTGCCAGCAGCTTTCACGGAGATAATTCACCCCTCCACTTT	.	TRBJ1-6	.	TRBV5-5
CASSLLSDRNTIYF	TGTGCCAGCAGCCTACTAAGCGACCGAAACACCATATATTTT	.	TRBJ1-3	.	TRBV27
CSVGRSRYEQYF	TGCAGCGTTGGACGTTCCCGTTACGAGCAGTACTTC	.	TRBJ2-7	.	TRBV29-1
CASSQDVTGGKLNTEAFF	TGCGCCAGCAGCCAAGATGTGACAGGGGGGAAATTAAACACTGAAGCTTTCTTT	TRBD1	TRBJ1-1	.	TRBV4-1
CASSVTSGGEWTQYF	TGTGCCAGCAGTGTGACTAGCGGGGGGGAGTGGACGCAGTATTTT	TRBD2	TRBJ2-3	.	TRBV2
CASSLRRNSPLHF	TGTGCCAGCAGCTTAAGGAGGAATTCACCCCTCCACTTT	.	TRBJ1-6	.	TRBV7-2
CASSVASTGGSTEAFF	TGTGCCAGCAGCGTAGCTTCTACAGGGGGATCCACTGAAGCTTTCTTT	TRBD1	TRBJ1-1	.	TRBV9
CASSLGGSTPPQSPLHF	TGTGCCAGCAGCCTGGGGGGCAGCACCCCACCTCAATCACCCCTCCACTTT	.	TRBJ1-6	few	TRBV7-2
CASSIVESSGGSSYNEQFF	TGTGCCAGTAGTATAGTAGAATCCAGCGGGGGAAGCTCCTACAATGAGCAGTTCTTC	TRBD2	TRBJ2-1	.	TRBV19
CASSPQMGQGVNEQFF	TGTGCCAGCAGTCCCCAGATGGGACAGGGGGTGAATGAGCAGTTCTTC	TRBD1	TRBJ2-1	.	TRBV27
CASSRGLRNYEQYF	TGTGCCAGCAGTCGAGGGCTCAGAAACTACGAGCAGTACTTC	.	TRBJ2-7	.	TRBV28
CASSEYREQVNTEAFF	TGTGCCAGCAGTGAATATAGGGAACAGGTGAACACTGAAGCTTTCTTT	.	TRBJ1-1	.	TRBV6-1